This T cell receptor beta chain was profiled in a study of blood T cell repertoires in COVID-19. Whole-study context: Researchers got acute and convalescent COVID-19 samples from the United States, Italy and Spain. In each case, the material was cDNA or gDNA derived from T cells, B-cell-depleted T cells, or PBMCs.

The V gene end was trimmed by 3 bases and the J gene end by 4 bases; junction bases not matched to a gene: 6. The CDR3 covers 16 residues. Germline V gene sequence: CDR1 SGHDT, CDR2 YYEEEE. In the authors' workflow: Amplifying reference gene primers gave estimates of nucleated cell counts. Generated by immunoSEQ multiplex PCR, the TCRdb table keeps only in-frame clones and is missing some. V and J calls and clone size are given by that table; D and trimming were obtained from the DNA. The sample shows about 44,000 clones, about 90% of them seen only once. The sequencing sample was made of peripheral blood. V is TRBV5-6 and J is TRBJ2-3; 12 bases agree with TRBD2. This sequence was found in a woman aged 40 to 50 with acute or convalescent COVID-19. The CDR3 reads CASSSWTSGNADTQYF. CDR3 DNA sequence: TGTGCCAGCAGCTCCTGGACTAGCGGGAACGCAGATACGCAGTATTTT. The complete variable domain, with remaining parts taken from reference TRBV5-6 and TRBJ2-3, reads DAGVTQSPTHLIKTRGQQVTLRCSPKSGHDTVSWYQQALGQGPQFIFQYYEEEERQRGNFPDRFSGHQFPNYSSELNVNALLLGDSALYLCASSSWTSGNADTQYFGPGTRLTVL.